One and the same sample provided the 18 T cell receptor beta chains below, sequenced in a study of beta chain features in type 1 diabetes. Study outcomes and limitations: Shortening of TCRB CDR3s, moderate but significant, appeared in all four CD4+ subsets of Type 1 diabetes patients.

Sequenced material consisted of expressed TCRB transcripts (all of the isolated RNA was reverse transcribed). Produced via immunoSEQ multiplex PCR; TCRdb's table is partial and in-frame only. The repertoire holds 95,000 to 150,000 clones, with about a sixth as singletons. Their target antigens are unknown. The sequencing input was central memory CD4+ T cells from blood. These receptors were collected from a man aged 25 to 40 with type 1 diabetes.

This clone is termed medium-sized. CDR3 sequence reads: CASSSTSRTQYF. In DNA, the CDR3 is TGTGCCAGCTCCTCGACTAGCAGGACGCAGTATTTT. The V gene is TRBV7-2, the J gene TRBJ2-3; 7 bases fit TRBD2. The CDR3 runs 12 residues. With V trimmed by 8 bases and J by 9 bases, 8 bases remained unmatched. CDR1 is SGHTA and CDR2 is FQGNSA in the germline V gene.

This clone showed up just a few times. The rearrangement joins TRBV5-1 to TRBJ2-3; D is unclear. The germline V and J ends were trimmed by 0 bases and 3 bases, with 11 bases remaining between them. CDR1 is SGHRS and CDR2 is YFSETQ in the germline V gene. CDR3 length: 15 residues. CDR3: CASSLESYRTDTQYF. CDR3 DNA: TGCGCCAGCAGCTTGGAATCTTATCGGACAGATACGCAGTATTTT.

In DNA, the CDR3 is TGTGCCAGCTCACCGGACAGTACCTACGAGCAGTACTTC. Protein product: CASSPDSTYEQYF. The genes are TRBV18 and TRBJ2-7; maybe TRBD1 (6 bases). Germline V gene lookup returns CDR1 KGHSH and CDR2 LQKENI. Trimming removed 3 bases at V and 2 bases at J, with 8 bases between. The CDR3 runs to 13 residues.

This clone has more than one count but fewer than ten. The rearrangement uses TRBV27 and TRBJ1-1; D is possibly TRBD1 (5 bases). Trimming shortened V by 3 bases and J by 2 bases, and 13 bases separated the two germline ends. In germline, CDR1 is MNHEY, CDR2 SMNVEV (reference sequence). The CDR3 contains 15 residues. The CDR3, as DNA: TGTGCCAGCAGTTTGTGGGGCACCTTAAACACTGAAGCTTTCTTT. It encodes CASSLWGTLNTEAFF.

The table lists this clone with a few counts. The V call is TRBV6-5, the J call TRBJ2-1; D gene uncertain. The germline V gene has CDR1 MNHEY and CDR2 SVGAGI. CDR3 size: 14 residues. The ends were cut back, 2 bases at V and 2 bases at J, with 7 bases in the middle. CDR3 nucleotide sequence: TGTGCCAGCAGTTACGAGAGCACCTACAATGAGCAGTTCTTC. Its translation is CASSYESTYNEQFF.

This clone turned up a few times. CDR3 coding DNA: TGTGCCTGGTCCCGGGAGGCACAAACCTATGGCTACACCTTC. Amino acid sequence: CAWSREAQTYGYTF. The V and J genes are TRBV30 and TRBJ1-2; D is unresolved. The CDR3 length is 14 residues. Between the trimmed V and J ends, which lost 5 bases and 4 bases, there was a span of 17 bases. In germline, CDR1 is GTSNPN, CDR2 SVGIG (reference sequence).

This clone was seen more than once but under ten times. The rearrangement links TRBV5-4 to TRBJ2-4, with D perhaps TRBD1 (5 bases). CDR1 and CDR2 from the germline V gene are SGHNT and YYREEE (reference sequence). The CDR3 is 14 amino acids. Trimming left V 1 base short and J 2 bases short, with 7 bases between. The CDR3 DNA reads as TGTGCCAGCAGCTTGAGGGGCTCCAAAAACATTCAGTACTTC. It encodes CASSLRGSKNIQYF.

This clone was counted a single time. CDR3 in DNA: TGTGCCAGCTCACCGGGACTAGCGGGGGACACCGGGGAGCTGTTTTTT. Translation gives CASSPGLAGDTGELFF. This chain uses TRBV18 with TRBJ2-2, with 14 bases matching TRBD2. CDR3 length: 16 residues. After removal of 3 bases from V and 3 bases from J, the junction contained 0 bases not matched to a gene. Germline V gene sequence: CDR1 KGHSH, CDR2 LQKENI. Full variable domain (outside the CDR3, taken from reference TRBV18 and TRBJ2-2): NAGVMQNPRHLVRRRGQEARLRCSPMKGHSHVYWYRQLPEEGLKFMVYLQKENIIDESGMPKERFSAEFPKEGPSILRIQQVVRGDSAAYFCASSPGLAGDTGELFFGEGSRLTVL.

This clone was observed a handful of times. The chain couples TRBV29-1 to TRBJ2-3; D is unresolved. V dropped 3 bases and J dropped 11 bases, with 18 bases sitting between them. CDR1 and CDR2 (germline): SQVTM, ANQGSEA. The CDR3 runs to 13 residues. The CDR3 DNA reads TGCAGCGTTGAGGATCAGGTTTCGGACCGGCAGTATTTT. Translated: CSVEDQVSDRQYF.

In this sample, this clone turned up a few times. The rearrangement joins TRBV27 to TRBJ1-4, with 12 bases fitting TRBD1. The CDR3 contains 15 residues. The V gene end was trimmed by 5 bases and the J gene end by 8 bases; junction bases not matched to a gene: 6. The germline gives CDR1 MNHEY, CDR2 SMNVEV (reference sequence). The CDR3 nucleotides are TGTGCCAGCAGTCGCCCCGGGACAGGGGGCGAAAAACTGTTTTTT. Translated, it gives CASSRPGTGGEKLFF.

The rearrangement links TRBV29-1 to TRBJ2-7, with D unclear. The germline gives CDR1 SQVTM, CDR2 ANQGSEA. V dropped 0 bases and J dropped 1 base, with 4 bases sitting between them. This CDR3 region has 12 residues. The CDR3 region has the DNA TGCAGCGTTGAAGAAGTTTCCTACGAGCAGTACTTC. It yields the protein CSVEEVSYEQYF.

The sample holds a few counts of this clone. The V and J genes are TRBV5-4 and TRBJ1-2, with 8 bases aligning to TRBD1. CDR1 and CDR2 from the germline V gene are SGHNT and YYREEE (reference sequence). V shed 0 bases and J 4 bases; nucleotides not matched to a gene: 8. The CDR3 runs to 16 residues. The CDR3 DNA reads TGTGCCAGCAGCTTGGATCCGGCAGGGGGCGGCTATGGCTACACCTTC. The encoded protein is CASSLDPAGGGYGYTF.

The rearrangement joins TRBV5-1 to TRBJ2-1; 12 positions agree with TRBD2. The CDR3 consists of 14 residues. Germline V gene lookup returns CDR1 SGHRS and CDR2 YFSETQ. After removal of 4 bases from V and 7 bases from J, the junction contained 3 bases not matched to a gene. The CDR3 protein is CASSPGTSGNEQFF. Written as DNA, the CDR3 is TGCGCCAGCAGCCCGGGGACTAGCGGGAATGAGCAGTTCTTC.

The rearrangement uses TRBV29-1 and TRBJ2-3; tentative D call: TRBD2 (5 bases). V lost 6 bases to trimming and J lost 1 base, with 11 bases between them. There are 13 residues in the CDR3. Germline lookup yields CDR1 SQVTM and CDR2 ANQGSEA. The CDR3 region has the DNA TGCAGCGTCCTTAAGGGAGGCACAGATACGCAGTATTTT. It specifies CSVLKGGTDTQYF.

For the CDR3, the DNA is TGCAGCGTTGAAGATCCCCGGTTGGCAGACGCTTTCTTT. It specifies CSVEDPRLADAFF. The chain carries TRBV29-1 and TRBJ1-1; no clear D. Germline loops: CDR1 SQVTM, CDR2 ANQGSEA. V lost 0 bases, J lost 11 bases, and 16 bases lay in between. The CDR3 covers 13 residues. Drawing the rest from reference TRBV29-1 and TRBJ1-1, the complete variable domain is SAVISQKPSRDICQRGTSLTIQCQVDSQVTMMFWYRQQPGQSLTLIATANQGSEATYESGFVIDKFPISRPNLTFSTLTVSNMSPEDSSIYLCSVEDPRLADAFFGQGTRLTVV.

This clone came up a few times. This chain uses TRBV10-3 with TRBJ1-6; no reliable D call. CDR3 length equals 13 residues. V was trimmed by 2 bases and J by 7 bases, leaving 6 bases between them. Germline V lookup: CDR1 ENHRY, CDR2 SYGVKD. The CDR3 sequence: CAISEEENSPLHF. The CDR3 region has the DNA TGTGCCATCAGTGAGGAGGAAAATTCACCCCTCCACTTT.

There are a few counts of this clone. The V gene is TRBV4-2, the J gene TRBJ2-5, with 12 positions matching TRBD2. Germline CDR1 is LGHNA and CDR2 is YNFKEQ. The junction had 4 bases not matched to a gene; V was cut back by 0 bases and J by 2 bases. The length of the CDR3 is 17 residues. The CDR3 loop reads CASSQDGLAGRQETQYF. DNA of the CDR3: TGTGCCAGCAGCCAAGATGGACTAGCGGGGAGGCAAGAGACCCAGTACTTC.

The rearrangement joins TRBV6-6 to TRBJ1-4; TRBD1 might be the D (5 bases). The CDR3 is made up of 13 amino acids. CDR1 MNHNY and CDR2 SVGAGI come from the germline V gene (reference sequence). V was trimmed by 5 bases and J by 11 bases, leaving 15 bases between them. The CDR3 reads CASSGTADRKLFF. The CDR3 DNA is TGTGCCAGCAGTGGGACCGCCGATAGGAAACTGTTTTTT.